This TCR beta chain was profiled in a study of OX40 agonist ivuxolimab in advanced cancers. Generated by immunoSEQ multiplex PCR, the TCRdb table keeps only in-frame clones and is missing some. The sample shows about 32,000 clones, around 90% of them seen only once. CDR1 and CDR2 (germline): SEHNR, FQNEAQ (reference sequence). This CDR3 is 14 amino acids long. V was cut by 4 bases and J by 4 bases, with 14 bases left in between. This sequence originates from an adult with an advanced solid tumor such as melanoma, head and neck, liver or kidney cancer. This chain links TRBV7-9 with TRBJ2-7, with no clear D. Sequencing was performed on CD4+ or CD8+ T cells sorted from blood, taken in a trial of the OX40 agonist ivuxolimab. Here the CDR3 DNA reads TGTGCCAGCAGCTCTTTTTATACAGCTTACGAGCAGTACTTC. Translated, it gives CASSSFYTAYEQYF.